The entry below gives a single TCR beta chain sequence along with its context. It lacks a known antigen. One base away there is no much larger clone; base qualities are not given. The Qiagen DNeasy kit was used to extract genomic DNA both from unsorted PBMCs and from the negatively selected CD4+ and CD8+ fractions. TCR beta CDR3 regions were amplified by immunoSEQ multiplex PCR using primers annealing to V and J segments. A synthetic immune receptor repertoire was used to minimize amplification bias, and any residual bias was removed computationally once sequencing was done. The authors' pipeline ran thus. Repertoire diversity was quantified as the Shannon entropy index using custom Python scripts. Unsorted, CD4+ and CD8+ repertoires were analyzed separately, except in combined analyses where CD4+ and CD8+ sequences were merged in silico. Held by TCRdb, this immuneACCESS table contains in-frame sequences only and omits some clones. Under half of the omission traces to an unresolved V gene where checked; the cause of the rest is unknown. The V and J calls and clone size come from that table; D and trimming were worked out from the DNA. This sample has 25,000 to 30,000 clones in its table, and around 92% of those were observed once. The ten biggest clones cover about 0.34% of the sample.

The sample's time point, from its label and the paper: newly diagnosed, previously untreated cHL patient sample. Magnetic negative selection with a Miltenyi CD4+ T cell isolation kit was used to purify CD4+ T cells from thawed PBMCs. As a comparison group for the relapsed/refractory trial patients, PBMCs from patients with newly diagnosed, previously untreated classical Hodgkin lymphoma were sequenced. After peripheral blood was drawn into 8 mL Vacutainer Cell Preparation Tubes, PBMCs were isolated by centrifugation and then cryopreserved. Purified CD4+ and CD8+ fractions were prepared only for cases with an additional available PBMC sample. Magnetically labelled cells were depleted on LS columns in a quadroMACS separator, and the flow-through was collected as the purified fraction. This sample was included in a study of PD-1 blockade in classical Hodgkin lymphoma (dated by TCRdb to the early 2020s). About the investigation overall: The study used TCR beta sequencing and CyTOF to define a peripheral blood immune signature of response to PD-1 blockade in classical Hodgkin lymphoma. What the work shows at the level of the full study, not this receptor alone: The study covered only a single clinical trial cohort, and the causes of the repertoire differences, possibly disease activity or prior therapy, were still not defined. Baseline TCR diversity was reported as lower in newly diagnosed patients than in healthy donors, and lower still in relapsed/refractory patients.

V is reduced by 7 bases and J by 5 bases, leaving a spacing of 15 bases between them. From a lookup of the germline V gene, CDR1 and CDR2 are SGHTA and FQGNSA. The CDR3 numbers 14 residues from cysteine through phenylalanine. Of the read, only the CDR3 DNA is kept; its 42 bases are in frame from base 1. The chain was built from TRBV7-2 and TRBJ2-1; the D segment could be TRBD1, given 6 matching bases. The sequenced sample consisted of CD4+ T cells from blood. The sequence came from a human donor with classical Hodgkin lymphoma. The CDR3 here reads CASTPGTNNNEQFF. The DNA sequence is TGTGCCAGCACCCCCGGGACAAATAACAATGAGCAGTTCTTC.